This section outlines one T cell receptor beta chain sequence together with its context. Its antigen has not been determined. Base-call qualities are not available, and no considerably larger clone is one nucleotide away. Collaborating institutions collected whole blood in K2EDTA tubes following their own protocols. For TCRbeta analysis, collaborator samples were shipped as frozen whole blood, as isolated PBMCs, or as DNA extracted from either sample type. The entry originates in a study of blood T cell repertoires in COVID-19 (dated by TCRdb to the early 2020s). Concerning the study at large: The collaborator samples originated in the United States, Italy and Spain and spanned the acute and convalescent phases of COVID-19. The prospective study material was composed of cDNA or gDNA derived from T cells, B-cell-depleted T cells, or PBMCs. Deeply sampled blood TCRbeta repertoires from subjects exposed to, actively infected with, or recovered from COVID-19 were included in the dataset. The repertoires were released in a freely available public database intended as a resource for research on the immune response to SARS-CoV-2. Samples were obtained from the ongoing ImmuneRACE study (first 160 participants) and from some 1,200 subjects provided by 6 global collaborators. Nearly every sample came with metadata listing a de-identified subject ID, COVID-19 status, age in years and sex. HLA class I and class II types, where available, came from metadata supplied by the sample provider rather than from assay-based typing. Study-wide findings and limitations: Clinical and demographic metadata were provided uncurated, with the amount varying by source and participant.

The immunoSEQ Assay, a bias-controlled multiplex PCR, was used to amplify TCRbeta CDR3 regions from genomic DNA. The published analysis was carried out like this. Within the assay, amplification of reference gene primers was used to estimate how many nucleated cells each sample contained. Sequence reads were collapsed and filtered to measure the absolute abundance of every unique TCRbeta CDR3 rearrangement. For each sample, productive Simpson clonality was calculated by taking the square root of Simpson's diversity index across productive rearrangements. TCRdb carries this immuneACCESS record with in-frame sequences only. Its versions omit some clonotypes, under half of them owing to an unresolved V gene in the studies checked, with the rest unexplained. V and J calls and clone size are given by that table; D and trimming were obtained from the DNA. The table for this sample lists over 50,000 clones; about 81% of them were counted only once. The ten largest account for around 14% of the sample.

Via the germline V gene (reference sequence), CDR1 is SEHNR and CDR2 FQNEAQ. Measured from the cysteine to the phenylalanine, the CDR3 is 14 residues long. The retained sequence is limited to the CDR3, 42 bases, with the frame set at the first base. Trimming takes 5 bases from V and 5 bases from J, and the germline ends sit 14 bases apart. This TCR was sampled from a man older than 75 with acute or convalescent COVID-19. The rearrangement joined TRBV7-9 to TRBJ2-3; perhaps TRBD1 is the D gene, with 5 bases matching. The source material was peripheral blood. The sequenced DNA is TGTGCCAGCAGCCCGGACAACGCGTTAGATACGCAGTATTTT. Translated, it reads CASSPDNALDTQYF.